The 10 T cell receptor beta chains below were found in one sample sequenced in a study of blood T cell repertoires in COVID-19. Repertoires were generated with immunoSEQ multiplex PCR, while TCRdb's copy carries only in-frame clones and drops some. This table holds roughly 110,000 clones, about four fifths found once. Input material: peripheral blood. Source of these receptors: a woman in her sixties with acute or convalescent COVID-19.

The chain combines TRBV25-1 with TRBJ1-1, with TRBD1 identical over 7 bases. Germline CDR1 and CDR2: MGHDK and SYGVNS. V was clipped by 7 bases and J by 0 bases; unmatched bases: 2. The CDR3 is 13 amino acids. Written as DNA, the CDR3 is TGTGCCAGCACCAGGGGGATGAACACTGAAGCTTTCTTT. Protein sequence: CASTRGMNTEAFF.

The chain links TRBV30 to TRBJ2-5; TRBD2 matches at 10 bases. This CDR3 has 17 amino acids. The V gene's germline CDR1 is GTSNPN and CDR2 SVGIG (reference sequence). After removal of 3 bases from V and 1 base from J, the junction contained 11 bases not matched to a gene. CDR3 protein: CAWRSLAGGTFQETQYF. As DNA, the CDR3 is TGTGCCTGGAGAAGTTTAGCGGGAGGAACCTTCCAAGAGACCCAGTACTTC.

The rearrangement uses TRBV10-3 and TRBJ2-3, with TRBD1 matching 7 bases. Germline CDR1 and CDR2: ENHRY and SYGVKD. V shed 7 bases, J shed 1 base, and the junction held 5 bases outside the gene matches. This CDR3 is built from 14 residues. The CDR3: CAIKEGQGTDTQYF. The CDR3 DNA reads TGTGCCATCAAAGAAGGACAGGGCACAGATACGCAGTATTTT.

The chain carries TRBV6-5 and TRBJ1-6; TRBD1 agrees at 12 bases. Germline CDR1 MNHEY, CDR2 SVGAGI. This CDR3 has 16 residues. The junction had 3 bases not matched to a gene; V was cut back by 2 bases and J by 7 bases. The CDR3 protein is CASSYTGQGANSPLHF. As DNA, the CDR3 is TGTGCCAGCAGTTACACGGGACAGGGGGCGAATTCACCCCTCCACTTT.

The chain recombines TRBV5-1 with TRBJ1-4, with 7 bases aligning to TRBD1. CDR1 and CDR2 (germline): SGHRS, YFSETQ. The CDR3 sequence is 16 residues long. The V gene end was trimmed by 2 bases and the J gene end by 8 bases; junction bases not matched to a gene: 12. Written as DNA, the CDR3 is TGCGCCAGCAGCTTAAGCCCGAGAGGGGGCGGAGAAAAACTGTTTTTT. This gives the protein CASSLSPRGGGEKLFF.

The rearrangement joins TRBV10-3 to TRBJ1-2; D uncertain. V gave up 8 bases and J gave up 7 bases, with 11 bases separating them. The CDR3 length is 11 residues. Germline V gene sequence: CDR1 ENHRY, CDR2 SYGVKD. DNA of the CDR3: TGTGCCATCGGGCGGGAAGGTGGCTACACCTTC. Protein sequence: CAIGREGGYTF.

The rearrangement uses TRBV28 and TRBJ2-7, with 8 bases matching TRBD2. With 5 bases clipped from V and 0 bases from J, the junction kept 6 bases outside the gene matches. Looked up from germline, CDR1 is MDHEN and CDR2 is SYDVKM. The length of the CDR3 is 15 residues. This CDR3 reads CASSLTSGYSYEQYF. In nucleotides, the CDR3 is TGTGCCAGCAGTCTCACTAGCGGCTACTCCTACGAGCAGTACTTC. Based on the CDR3 plus reference TRBV28 and TRBJ2-7, the full variable domain is DVKVTQSSRYLVKRTGEKVFLECVQDMDHENMFWYRQDPGLGLRLIYFSYDVKMKEKGDIPEGYSVSREKKERFSLILESASTNQTSMYLCASSLTSGYSYEQYFGPGTRLTVT.

The rearrangement links TRBV24-1 to TRBJ2-2; TRBD1 agrees at 12 bases. The J segment lost 6 bases and the V segment lost 6 bases, leaving 4 bases of the junction unmatched. Germline CDR1 and CDR2: KGHDR and SFDVKD. The CDR3 has 15 residues. The CDR3 region has the DNA TGTGCCACCAGTCCGGGGACAGGGGGCCCCGGGGAGCTGTTTTTT. It yields the protein CATSPGTGGPGELFF.

A word on this clone: Germline and junction disagree at one end, which may indicate a read error. The V call is TRBV2, the J call TRBJ1-2, with D perhaps TRBD1 (6 bases). CDR3 length equals 10 residues. The germline gives CDR1 SNHLY, CDR2 FYNNEI. The DNA for the CDR3 is TGTGCCAGCAGATACAGGGAAACCCGCTTC. Protein product: CASRYRETRF. Drawing the rest from reference TRBV2 and TRBJ1-2, the complete variable domain is EPEVTQTPSHQVTQMGQEVILRCVPISNHLYFYWYRQILGQKVEFLVSFYNNEISEKSEIFDDQFSVERPDGSNFTLKIRSTKLEDSAMYFCASRYRETRFGSGTRLTVV.

The chain has TRBV7-8 and TRBJ1-2, with TRBD1 matching over 7 bases. The ends lost 2 bases at V and 5 bases at J; junction bases unmatched: 5. Germline V gene sequence: CDR1 SGHVS, CDR2 FQNEAQ. The CDR3 runs 14 residues. The CDR3 here is CASSLMGQTYGYTF. CDR3 nucleotide sequence: TGTGCCAGCAGCTTAATGGGACAGACTTATGGCTACACCTTC.